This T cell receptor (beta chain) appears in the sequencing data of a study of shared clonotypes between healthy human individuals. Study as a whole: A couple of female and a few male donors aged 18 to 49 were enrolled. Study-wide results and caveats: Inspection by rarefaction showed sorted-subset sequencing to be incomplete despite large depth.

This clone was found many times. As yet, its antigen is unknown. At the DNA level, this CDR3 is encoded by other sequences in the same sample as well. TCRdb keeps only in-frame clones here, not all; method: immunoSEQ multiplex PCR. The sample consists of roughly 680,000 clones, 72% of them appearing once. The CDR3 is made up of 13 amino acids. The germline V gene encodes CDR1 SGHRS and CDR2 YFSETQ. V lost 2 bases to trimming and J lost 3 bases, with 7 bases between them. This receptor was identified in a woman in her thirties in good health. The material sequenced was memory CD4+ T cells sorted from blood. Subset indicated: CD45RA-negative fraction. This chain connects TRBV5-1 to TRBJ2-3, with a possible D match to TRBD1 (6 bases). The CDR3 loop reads CASSFGQTDTQYF. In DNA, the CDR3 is TGCGCCAGCAGCTTCGGACAGACAGATACGCAGTATTTT.